This T cell receptor (beta chain) was sequenced during a study of blood T cell repertoires in COVID-19. TCRdb's copy holds only in-frame clones and misses some; the assay was immunoSEQ multiplex PCR. The table shows approximately 350,000 clones, with approximately 87% occurring only once. Trimming removed 5 bases from V and 4 bases from J, with 17 bases in between. The CDR3 is 15 amino acids. CDR1 is LNHNV and CDR2 is YYDKDF in the germline V gene (reference sequence). The Seattle site enrolled patients during active infection and followed them longitudinally. This receptor was obtained from a woman in her fifties or sixties with COVID-19, enrolled during active disease. This chain uses TRBV15 with TRBJ2-5, with D possibly TRBD2 on 7 matching bases. Sequenced: peripheral blood. CDR3 in amino acids: CATSGLTRGGETQYF. The CDR3, as DNA: TGTGCCACCAGCGGTCTGACTAGGGGGGGAGAGACCCAGTACTTC.